The 20 T cell receptor beta chains in this list originate from one sample, sequenced in a study of radiotherapy plus CTLA-4 blockade in lung cancer. Assay used: immunoSEQ multiplex PCR; TCRdb lists only in-frame clones, some missing. The sample has over 100,000 clones; roughly 77% are singletons. The sequencing used peripheral blood, collected from a patient treated with radiotherapy plus ipilimumab. All receptors come from a human donor with non-small cell lung cancer that progressed on radiotherapy plus ipilimumab. Some clones in this sample may be carry-over from other donors' samples.

V gene TRBV7-3 combines with J gene TRBJ1-1, with unresolved D. Trimming took 5 bases from V and 7 from J, leaving 11 bases between them. CDR1 is SGHTA and CDR2 is FQGTGA in the germline V gene. The CDR3 runs to 12 residues. CDR3 loop: CASSVNRVEAFF. In DNA, the CDR3 is TGTGCCAGCAGCGTCAACAGAGTTGAAGCTTTCTTT.

This clone has only one observation. J is TRBJ1-5 and V is TRBV15; D unclear. The CDR3 consists of 14 residues. Germline CDR1 reads LNHNV; CDR2 reads YYDKDF (reference sequence). V lost 4 bases, J lost 2 bases, and 9 bases lay in between. The chain's CDR3 is CATSTSVGNQPQHF. CDR3 DNA sequence: TGTGCCACCAGCACATCGGTTGGCAATCAGCCCCAGCATTTT.

The gene calls are TRBV6-5 and TRBJ2-7, with 9 bases identical to TRBD2. V dropped 5 bases and J dropped 0; count of bases not matched to a gene: 2. CDR3 length: 14 amino acids. Germline V lookup: CDR1 MNHEY, CDR2 SVGAGI. CDR3 in amino acids: CASSRGGVSYEQYF. DNA of the CDR3: TGTGCCAGCAGTCGCGGGGGGGTCTCCTACGAGCAGTACTTC.

This chain uses TRBV19 with TRBJ1-2; D gene unclear. There are 12 residues in the CDR3. Germline-derived CDR1 and CDR2 are LNHDA and SQIVND (reference sequence). V lost 5 bases and J lost 3, with 7 bases in between. CDR3 in DNA: TGTGCCAGTAGTTTCTCGGACTATGGCTACACCTTC. Translated, it gives CASSFSDYGYTF.

The chain employs TRBV7-3 and TRBJ2-1; 9 nucleotides line up with TRBD2. With V trimmed by 2 bases and J by 6 bases, 14 bases remained unmatched. This CDR3 is built from 18 residues. Germline CDR1 reads SGHTA; CDR2 reads FQGTGA. The CDR3 sequence: CASSLDSPGSGGTNEQFF. CDR3 nucleotides: TGTGCCAGCAGCTTAGATTCCCCAGGGAGCGGGGGGACCAATGAGCAGTTCTTC.

CDR3 DNA: TGTGCCAGCTCAGGGACAGGGAGATCGGATGGCTACACCTTC. Protein: CASSGTGRSDGYTF. This chain joins TRBV19 and TRBJ1-2, with 9 positions matching TRBD1. The trim removed 9 bases at V and 6 bases at J, leaving 11 bases unmatched. CDR3 length: 14 residues. Germline loops: CDR1 LNHDA, CDR2 SQIVND (reference sequence).

This rearrangement joins TRBV4-3 to TRBJ1-3; no clear D gene. Per germline, CDR1 LGHNA and CDR2 YSLEER. This CDR3 has 17 residues. V dropped 0 bases and J dropped 3 bases, with 15 bases sitting between them. The CDR3 reads CASSQDWTVGYGNTIYF. In DNA, the CDR3 is TGCGCCAGCAGCCAAGATTGGACCGTTGGATATGGAAACACCATATATTTT.

The CDR3 region is CASRRLSPYEQYF. As DNA, the CDR3 is TGTGCCAGCAGGCGCCTTAGCCCCTACGAGCAGTACTTC. J is TRBJ2-7 and V is TRBV6-5; D is undetermined. V lost 6 bases and J 2 bases, leaving 11 bases between the germline ends. There are 13 residues in the CDR3. The V gene's germline CDR1 is MNHEY and CDR2 SVGAGI.

J is TRBJ2-1 and V is TRBV27; 8 positions match TRBD1. The germline gives CDR1 MNHEY, CDR2 SMNVEV (reference sequence). Trimming at V came to 9 bases and at J to 2 bases, leaving 6 bases not matched to a gene. The CDR3 loop spans 14 amino acids. CDR3 sequence: CASSLDRAYNEQFF. As DNA, the CDR3 is TGTGCCAGTTCTTTGGACAGGGCCTACAATGAGCAGTTCTTC.

The genes are TRBV29-1 and TRBJ2-6; either TRBD1 or TRBD2 may fit D (5 bases each). Germline CDR1 is SQVTM and CDR2 is ANQGSEA. The CDR3 length is 14 residues. Trimming left V 3 bases short and J 0 bases short, with 6 bases between. The CDR3 DNA is TGCAGCGTTGATGGGGGCTCTGGGGCCAACGTCCTGACTTTC. It encodes CSVDGGSGANVLTF.

The chain uses TRBV2 and TRBJ1-6; D uncertain. This CDR3 contains 15 residues. V gave up 7 bases and J gave up 0 bases, with 10 bases separating them. Germline CDR1 reads SNHLY; CDR2 reads FYNNEI. CDR3 protein: CASTEQSSYNSPLHF. The CDR3 DNA is TGTGCCAGCACCGAGCAGAGCTCCTATAATTCACCCCTCCACTTT.

This clone was observed once. V usage is TRBV6-5 and J usage is TRBJ2-5, with D unresolved. CDR3 length equals 13 residues. Trimming cost V 2 bases and J 2 bases, with 6 bases left between them. Germline CDR1 is MNHEY and CDR2 is SVGAGI. The CDR3 here is CASSYATQETQYF. CDR3 in DNA: TGTGCCAGCAGTTACGCCACGCAAGAGACCCAGTACTTC.

Relative to its sample, this clone is medium-sized. The chain has TRBV19 and TRBJ2-3, with D hard to call. The germline CDR1 and CDR2 sequences are LNHDA and SQIVND (reference sequence). V was pared by 6 bases and J by 4 bases, with 8 bases between. This CDR3 has 12 residues. The CDR3 DNA reads TGTGCCAGTAGCCCCGGCGCAGATACGCAGTATTTT. Its translation is CASSPGADTQYF.

Concerning this clone itself: No DNA is shown, since the ends of the CDR3 on it are uncertain; the CDR3 is the one TCRdb lists. The chain has TRBV9 and TRBJ2-7; no check of the table's D call, TRBD1, against the DNA was made. The CDR3 has 13 residues if both end residues are counted. Germline assignment: CDR1 SGDLS and CDR2 YYNGEE. The CDR3 spells CASSVGDGTGKYF.

The chain employs TRBV27 and TRBJ2-7; TRBD1 aligns across 8 bases. CDR3 size: 15 residues. J gave up 1 base and V 8 bases, and 10 bases lay outside the gene matches. The germline V gene has CDR1 MNHEY and CDR2 SMNVEV (reference sequence). CDR3 bases: TGTGCCAGCCGACACAAAACAGGGGGTTCCTACGAGCAGTACTTC. As protein: CASRHKTGGSYEQYF.

The J gene is TRBJ2-1, the V gene TRBV28; D is unresolved. Germline V gene sequence: CDR1 MDHEN, CDR2 SYDVKM. V lost 1 base and J 4 bases, leaving 11 bases between the germline ends. This CDR3 is 15 amino acids long. The CDR3 loop is CASSLSGVEYNEQFF. For the CDR3, the DNA is TGTGCCAGCAGTTTATCGGGTGTTGAGTACAATGAGCAGTTCTTC.

This clone was picked up a small number of times. The rearrangement uses TRBV7-9 and TRBJ2-7; D perhaps matches TRBD1 (6 bases). Between the trimmed V and J ends, which lost 7 bases and 3 bases, there was a span of 16 bases. This CDR3 is 14 amino acids long. Germline CDR1 reads SEHNR; CDR2 reads FQNEAQ (reference sequence). CDR3 nucleotide sequence: TGTGCCAGCACCCTACTTGCAGGGGACTACGAGCAGTACTTC. Translating gives CASTLLAGDYEQYF.

The chain joins TRBV27 to TRBJ1-6; D not certain. The CDR3 runs to 15 residues. Germline V gene sequence: CDR1 MNHEY, CDR2 SMNVEV (reference sequence). V was trimmed by 1 base and J by 7 bases, leaving 11 bases between them. CDR3 residues: CASSLLGNENSPLHF. In nucleotides, the CDR3 is TGTGCCAGCAGTTTATTGGGGAACGAAAATTCACCCCTCCACTTT.

This clone was recorded once. This chain links TRBV10-3 with TRBJ2-1, with 10 bases fitting TRBD1. V dropped 8 bases and J dropped 7; count of bases not matched to a gene: 11. CDR3 length: 15 residues. The germline gives CDR1 ENHRY, CDR2 SYGVKD. The CDR3 DNA follows: TGTGCCATCGGCGGGAGACAGGGGGCGCGAAATGAGCAGTTCTTC. Amino acid sequence: CAIGGRQGARNEQFF.

The V call is TRBV19, the J call TRBJ2-2; no clear D gene. The V and J ends lost 4 bases and 4 bases respectively, with 13 bases between them. This CDR3 is 15 amino acids long. In germline, CDR1 is LNHDA, CDR2 SQIVND (reference sequence). The CDR3 is CASSKGVSGTGELFF. The CDR3 coding sequence is TGTGCCAGTAGTAAGGGCGTTTCTGGCACCGGGGAGCTGTTTTTT.